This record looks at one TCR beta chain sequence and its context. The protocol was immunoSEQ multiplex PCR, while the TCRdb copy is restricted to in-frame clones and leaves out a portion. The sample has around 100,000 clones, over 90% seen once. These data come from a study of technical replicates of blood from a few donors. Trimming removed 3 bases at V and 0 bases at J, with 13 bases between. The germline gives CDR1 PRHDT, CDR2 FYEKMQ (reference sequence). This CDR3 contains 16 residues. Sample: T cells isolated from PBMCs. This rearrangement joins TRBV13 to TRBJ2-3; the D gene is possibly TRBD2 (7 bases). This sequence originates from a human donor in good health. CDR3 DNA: TGTGCCAGCAGCTTTAGGGGGGGTGCTAGCACAGATACGCAGTATTTT. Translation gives CASSFRGGASTDTQYF.